This T cell receptor beta chain was found in a study of blood T cells in healthy people across ages. Looking at the study overall: When template switching was applied, about one barcoded beta molecule was captured per two T cells.

This clonotype showed up just a few times. Its antigen is unidentified. Whole-study findings and limits: Roughly linear declines in TCR beta diversity per million T cells occurred with age.

With a J-beta primer mix and a sample-barcoded 5' primer, a second PCR ran 7 to 11 cycles. MiXCR, applied by TCRdb to the 5' RACE reads, yields one record per CDR3 protein. Among around 1.5 million distinct CDR3 sequences listed, around 35% were seen once. This CDR3 is 15 amino acids long. CDR1 is DFQATT, CDR2 SNEGSKA, per germline (reference sequence). The V gene lost 0 bases and the J gene lost 5 bases, with 13 bases spanning the gap. The chain has TRBV20-1 and TRBJ2-2; D might be TRBD1 or TRBD2, each matching 5 bases. The TCR sequence derives from a woman aged 25 to 45 in good health. Sequenced material: blood. This CDR3 is CSARDRDRGTGELFF. CDR3 nucleotides: TGCAGTGCTAGAGACAGGGACCGAGGAACCGGGGAGCTGTTTTTT.